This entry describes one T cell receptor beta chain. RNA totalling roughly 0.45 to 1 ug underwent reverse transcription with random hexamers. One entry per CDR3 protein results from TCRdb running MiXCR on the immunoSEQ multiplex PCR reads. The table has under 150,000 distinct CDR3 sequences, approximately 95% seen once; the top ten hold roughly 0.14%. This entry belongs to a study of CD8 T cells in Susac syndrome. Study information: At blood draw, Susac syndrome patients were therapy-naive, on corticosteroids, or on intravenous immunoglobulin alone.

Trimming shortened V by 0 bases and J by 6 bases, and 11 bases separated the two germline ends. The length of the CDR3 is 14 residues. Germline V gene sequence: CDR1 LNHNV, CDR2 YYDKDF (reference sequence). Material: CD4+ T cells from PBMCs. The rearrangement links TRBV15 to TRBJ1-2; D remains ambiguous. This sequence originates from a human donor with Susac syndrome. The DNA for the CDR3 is TGTGCCACCAGCAGAGATAAACCTGGGGATGGCTACACCTTC. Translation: CATSRDKPGDGYTF.